These T cell receptor beta chains were read from a single sample in a study of OX40 agonist ivuxolimab in advanced cancers. Libraries were prepared by immunoSEQ multiplex PCR; TCRdb keeps only in-frame clonotypes and omits some of them. The sample has 45,000 to 60,000 clones; less than 85% are singletons. The input for sequencing was CD4+ or CD8+ T cells sorted from blood, taken in a trial of the OX40 agonist ivuxolimab. These TCRs come from an adult with an advanced solid tumor such as melanoma, head and neck, liver or kidney cancer. Each CDR3 is given with its conserved first and last residue. The order of the fields is V gene, D gene, clone size, J gene, CDR3 protein. The D gene is left open where the match is weak. Clone size is not always given. Where it is, it says once, few, many or a class for expanded clones.

v_call: TRBV29-1; d_call: TRBD1; clone_size: NA; j_call: TRBJ2-7; cdr3_aa: CSATRDSGSYEQYF
v_call: TRBV10-2; d_call: NA; clone_size: NA; j_call: TRBJ1-2; cdr3_aa: CASSESWFGYGYTF
v_call: TRBV9; d_call: NA; clone_size: NA; j_call: TRBJ1-6; cdr3_aa: CASSPQQSSPSPLHF
v_call: TRBV23-1; d_call: TRBD2; clone_size: NA; j_call: TRBJ2-1; cdr3_aa: CASTYEWTSGSVGPGNEQFF
v_call: TRBV7-2; d_call: TRBD2; clone_size: NA; j_call: TRBJ2-6; cdr3_aa: CASSLGLAGSGANVLTF
v_call: TRBV10-3; d_call: NA; clone_size: NA; j_call: TRBJ1-1; cdr3_aa: CAISEGRGSAGEAFF
v_call: TRBV30; d_call: NA; clone_size: few; j_call: TRBJ1-4; cdr3_aa: CAWSDALGGTGEKLFF
v_call: TRBV10-1; d_call: NA; clone_size: NA; j_call: TRBJ1-5; cdr3_aa: CATTGRSGQPQHF
v_call: TRBV5-4; d_call: TRBD2; clone_size: NA; j_call: TRBJ2-5; cdr3_aa: CASSFSSGGYQETQYF
v_call: TRBV6-5; d_call: NA; clone_size: NA; j_call: TRBJ2-2; cdr3_aa: CASSRGAGELFF
v_call: TRBV10-3; d_call: TRBD2; clone_size: NA; j_call: TRBJ2-1; cdr3_aa: CAIRNSGGAGNEQFF
v_call: TRBV6-5; d_call: NA; clone_size: NA; j_call: TRBJ1-1; cdr3_aa: CASSGRWDTEAFF
v_call: TRBV6-1; d_call: NA; clone_size: NA; j_call: TRBJ1-1; cdr3_aa: CASSVAIGGAWGTEAFF
v_call: TRBV6-1; d_call: TRBD2; clone_size: NA; j_call: TRBJ2-7; cdr3_aa: CASSEGGSSIYEQYF
v_call: TRBV19; d_call: NA; clone_size: NA; j_call: TRBJ1-5; cdr3_aa: CASSIEADQPQHF
v_call: TRBV7-2; d_call: NA; clone_size: NA; j_call: TRBJ1-1; cdr3_aa: CASRRTTEAFF
v_call: TRBV7-6; d_call: TRBD1; clone_size: NA; j_call: TRBJ1-1; cdr3_aa: CASSPGTVSTEAFF
v_call: TRBV19; d_call: NA; clone_size: NA; j_call: TRBJ1-2; cdr3_aa: CASSMGFIYGYTF
v_call: TRBV5-6; d_call: NA; clone_size: NA; j_call: TRBJ2-1; cdr3_aa: CASVFGGGNEQFF
v_call: TRBV5-1; d_call: TRBD2; clone_size: NA; j_call: TRBJ2-5; cdr3_aa: CASSRASGTSEETQYF
v_call: TRBV7-2; d_call: NA; clone_size: NA; j_call: TRBJ2-7; cdr3_aa: CASKAGLHYEQYF
v_call: TRBV7-9; d_call: NA; clone_size: NA; j_call: TRBJ2-7; cdr3_aa: CASSVIETGEQYF
v_call: TRBV19; d_call: TRBD2; clone_size: NA; j_call: TRBJ2-3; cdr3_aa: CASIQPGLAGDTQYF
v_call: TRBV5-6; d_call: NA; clone_size: NA; j_call: TRBJ2-2; cdr3_aa: CASSLRQGGTGELFF
v_call: TRBV7-3; d_call: NA; clone_size: NA; j_call: TRBJ2-5; cdr3_aa: CASSRTPGGGVLQETQYF
v_call: TRBV7-9; d_call: TRBD2; clone_size: NA; j_call: TRBJ2-3; cdr3_aa: CASSPKIRLAGEADTQYF
v_call: TRBV12-5; d_call: NA; clone_size: NA; j_call: TRBJ2-1; cdr3_aa: CASGTQGQFGGEQFF
v_call: TRBV5-4; d_call: NA; clone_size: once; j_call: TRBJ1-6; cdr3_aa: CASSLEGGESPLHF
v_call: TRBV18; d_call: NA; clone_size: NA; j_call: TRBJ1-2; cdr3_aa: CASSPLGGRAGGYTF
v_call: TRBV6-6; d_call: NA; clone_size: few; j_call: TRBJ1-5; cdr3_aa: CASSYGGANQPQHF
v_call: TRBV5-8; d_call: TRBD1; clone_size: NA; j_call: TRBJ2-7; cdr3_aa: CASSLTGTGRGEQYF
v_call: TRBV5-1; d_call: NA; clone_size: NA; j_call: TRBJ2-5; cdr3_aa: CASSLGQGGETQYF
v_call: TRBV10-2; d_call: TRBD1; clone_size: NA; j_call: TRBJ2-7; cdr3_aa: CASSGDRGYEQYF
v_call: TRBV7-2; d_call: TRBD1; clone_size: NA; j_call: TRBJ1-1; cdr3_aa: CASSSLTRGQGNTEAFF
v_call: TRBV7-9; d_call: TRBD2; clone_size: NA; j_call: TRBJ2-2; cdr3_aa: CASSLTNSGAGELFF
v_call: TRBV5-1; d_call: TRBD2; clone_size: NA; j_call: TRBJ2-1; cdr3_aa: CASSLEVAGGRYNEQFF
v_call: TRBV11-2; d_call: TRBD2; clone_size: few; j_call: TRBJ2-1; cdr3_aa: CASSGTRFLDEQFF
v_call: TRBV27; d_call: NA; clone_size: NA; j_call: TRBJ1-4; cdr3_aa: CASTRGTNEKLFF
v_call: TRBV5-4; d_call: NA; clone_size: NA; j_call: TRBJ2-3; cdr3_aa: CASSLADTQYF
v_call: TRBV7-2; d_call: NA; clone_size: NA; j_call: TRBJ2-1; cdr3_aa: CASSPGSAYNEQFF
v_call: TRBV15; d_call: NA; clone_size: NA; j_call: TRBJ2-3; cdr3_aa: CATSRDPPTDTQYF
v_call: TRBV25-1; d_call: NA; clone_size: NA; j_call: TRBJ1-4; cdr3_aa: CASTSIRAATNEKLFF
v_call: TRBV2; d_call: NA; clone_size: NA; j_call: TRBJ2-7; cdr3_aa: CASSLLHEQYF
v_call: TRBV30; d_call: NA; clone_size: NA; j_call: TRBJ1-5; cdr3_aa: CAWSAGLESQPQHF
v_call: TRBV7-2; d_call: NA; clone_size: NA; j_call: TRBJ2-7; cdr3_aa: CASSPVVGGYEQYF